The 12 T cell receptor beta chains below all came from one sample that was sequenced in a study of T cell repertoires in cytomegalovirus infection. Each CDR3 protein gets one entry after TCRdb re-called the reads with MiXCR. The sample has about 60,000 distinct CDR3 sequences; more than 25% are singletons. Their recognized antigens are unknown. Sequencing used PBMCs, sequenced either directly or after in vitro stimulation (not recorded which). These receptors all come from a human donor in good health (CMV status not recorded). Some clones in this sample may be carry-over from other donors' samples.

Only a few counts were recorded for this clonotype. The CDR3: CATSDSAPGGQETQYF. CDR3 nucleotides: TGTGCCACCAGTGATTCAGCCCCGGGAGGCCAAGAGACCCAGTACTTC. This chain links TRBV24-1 with TRBJ2-5; TRBD2 aligns across 7 bases. This CDR3 contains 16 residues. Germline V gene data show CDR1 as KGHDR and CDR2 as SFDVKD. Germline trimming cut 2 bases from V and 1 base from J; bases unmatched to any gene: 6.

V gene TRBV10-2 combines with J gene TRBJ1-6, with unresolved D. Germline values: CDR1 WSHSY, CDR2 SAAADI. V was trimmed by 0 bases and J by 8 bases, leaving 11 bases between them. The CDR3 is made up of 15 amino acids. The CDR3 DNA reads as TGCGCCAGCAGTGAGTCCGCGGGAGGTGATTCACCCCTCCACTTT. It codes for CASSESAGGDSPLHF.

This rearrangement joins TRBV7-4 to TRBJ1-2; maybe TRBD1 (6 bases). Per the germline V gene, CDR1 is SGHVT and CDR2 is SQSDAQ. Trimming stripped 1 base from V and 3 bases from J, with 12 bases between. The CDR3 runs 15 residues. The chain's CDR3 is CASSLGSGADYGYTF. CDR3 DNA: TGTGCCAGCAGCTTAGGATCAGGGGCTGACTATGGCTACACCTTC. The full variable domain, with the rest looked up from reference TRBV7-4 and TRBJ1-2, is GAGVSQSPRYKVAKRGRDVALRCDSISGHVTLYWYRQTLGQGSEVLTYSQSDAQRDKSGRPSGRFSAERPERSVSTLKIQRTEQGDSAVYLCASSLGSGADYGYTFGSGTRLTVV.

This clonotype occurred many times. The CDR3 coding sequence is TGTGCCAGCAGCCGTACAGGGGGAGCGAGCTACGAGCAGTACTTC. It codes for CASSRTGGASYEQYF. The rearrangement joins TRBV3-1 to TRBJ2-7, with 8 nucleotides matching TRBD1. CDR3 length: 15 amino acids. V lost 4 bases and J lost 3; bases outside the gene matches: 8. CDR1 LGHDT and CDR2 YNNKEL come from the germline V gene (reference sequence).

The chain links TRBV4-1 to TRBJ1-2, with no clear D. Germline V gives CDR1 MGHRA, CDR2 YSYEKL. The CDR3 runs 16 residues. V was pared by 2 bases and J by 7 bases, with 20 bases between. The CDR3 bases are TGCGCCAGCAGCCAACCCGGCGGCCCCCCAACCGGTGGCTACACCTTC. Residues: CASSQPGGPPTGGYTF.

This clonotype was found a few times. The rearrangement links TRBV5-1 to TRBJ1-1; maybe TRBD1 (5 bases). Germline V CDR1 and CDR2: SGHRS, YFSETQ. The CDR3 is 15 amino acids. V shed 1 base and J shed 3 bases, with 13 bases lying between them. The CDR3 is CASSLRRGLDTEAFF. The CDR3 nucleotides are TGCGCCAGCAGCTTGAGAAGGGGCTTGGACACTGAAGCTTTCTTT.

J is TRBJ2-2 and V is TRBV6-6; 7 bases match TRBD2. The CDR3 has 16 amino acids. CDR1 and CDR2 from the germline V gene are MNHNY and SVGAGI (reference sequence). Trimming cost V 7 bases and J 6 bases; bases outside gene matches: 14. The CDR3 DNA sequence: TGTGCCAGCAACCCCATGATGATAGCGGGCTCCGGGGAGCTGTTTTTT. This encodes CASNPMMIAGSGELFF.

This clonotype occurred a few times. This chain links TRBV6-1 with TRBJ2-2, with a weak D call TRBD2 (6 bases). Trimming stripped 9 bases from V and 5 bases from J, with 16 bases between. Germline V gene sequence: CDR1 MNHNS, CDR2 SASEGT. The CDR3 spans 14 residues. The CDR3 coding sequence is TGTGCCAGACCAACCGGGACTCGGACCGGGGAGCTGTTTTTT. Amino acids: CARPTGTRTGELFF.

The V gene is TRBV25-1, the J gene TRBJ2-3; D is possibly TRBD1 (5 bases). In germline, CDR1 is MGHDK, CDR2 SYGVNS. This CDR3 comprises 15 residues. Trimming pared 3 bases from V and 4 bases from J, leaving 14 bases between. CDR3 in DNA: TGTGCCAGCAGTGAGGGCAGGGTATTTTCAGATACGCAGTATTTT. Residues: CASSEGRVFSDTQYF.

The chain links TRBV19 to TRBJ2-7; no reliable D call. Per germline, CDR1 LNHDA and CDR2 SQIVND (reference sequence). Between the trimmed V and J ends, which lost 3 bases and 3 bases, there was a span of 9 bases. This CDR3 region has 13 residues. The CDR3 reads CASSIDTRYEQYF. The CDR3 nucleotides are TGTGCCAGTAGTATCGACACCCGCTACGAGCAGTACTTC.

The gene calls are TRBV5-4 and TRBJ1-1; no definite D call. Germline CDR1 reads SGHNT; CDR2 reads YYREEE (reference sequence). This CDR3 has 13 amino acids. Trimming pared 4 bases from V and 1 base from J, leaving 8 bases between. The CDR3 bases are TGTGCCAGCAGCCAATTAGGGAACACTGAAGCTTTCTTT. Protein product: CASSQLGNTEAFF. Together with reference TRBV5-4 and TRBJ1-1, the CDR3 gives the full variable domain: ETGVTQSPTHLIKTRGQQVTLRCSSQSGHNTVSWYQQALGQGPQFIFQYYREEENGRGNFPPRFSGLQFPNYSSELNVNALELDDSALYLCASSQLGNTEAFFGQGTRLTVV.

J is TRBJ2-2 and V is TRBV7-9; perhaps TRBD2 as D (6 bases). CDR1 SEHNR and CDR2 FQNEAQ come from the germline V gene (reference sequence). The V end lost 5 bases, the J end lost 1 base, and 17 bases lay between the germline ends. The CDR3 runs to 17 residues. DNA of the CDR3: TGTGCCAGCAGCCCCCTCTTAGGGACTGAGAACACCGGGGAGCTGTTTTTT. It is translated as CASSPLLGTENTGELFF.